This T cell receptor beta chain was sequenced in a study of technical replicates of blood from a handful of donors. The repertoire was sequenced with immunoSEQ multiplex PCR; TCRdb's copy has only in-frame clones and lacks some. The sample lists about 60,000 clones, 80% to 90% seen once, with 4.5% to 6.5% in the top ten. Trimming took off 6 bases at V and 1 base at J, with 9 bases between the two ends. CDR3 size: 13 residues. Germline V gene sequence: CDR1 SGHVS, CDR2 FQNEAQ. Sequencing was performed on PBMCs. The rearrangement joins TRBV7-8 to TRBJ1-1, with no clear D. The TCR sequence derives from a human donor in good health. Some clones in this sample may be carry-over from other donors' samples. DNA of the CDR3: TGTGCCAGCAGGAGGTTGGGGAACACTGAAGCTTTCTTT. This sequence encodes CASRRLGNTEAFF.